A selection of T cell receptor beta chains follows, all from one sample in a study of identical twins. A single record per CDR3 protein comes from TCRdb applying MiXCR to the 5' RACE reads. This table has about 240,000 distinct CDR3 sequences, over 9.5% appearing once. Sequences were obtained from memory T cells sorted from blood. The receptors stem from a man aged 50-59 years in good health. The CDR3 runs from the conserved cysteine through the conserved F or W. The order of the fields is CDR3 protein, CDR3 DNA, clone size, V gene, J gene, D gene. D genes are given only for firm matches. Part of the rows lack a size; the others show once, few, many or a class for expanded clones.

CDR3 protein: CSARDSLVIEQYF
CDR3 DNA: TGCAGTGCTAGAGATTCACTAGTTATCGAGCAGTACTTC
clone size: .
V gene: TRBV20-1
J gene: TRBJ2-7
D gene: .

CDR3 protein: CASSTPQGSEQFF
CDR3 DNA: TGTGCCAGCAGCACCCCACAAGGTAGTGAGCAGTTCTTC
clone size: .
V gene: TRBV13
J gene: TRBJ2-1
D gene: .

CDR3 protein: CASSPGRASRETQYF
CDR3 DNA: TGTGCCAGCAGCCCCGGGAGGGCATCGAGGGAGACCCAGTACTTC
clone size: .
V gene: TRBV11-3
J gene: TRBJ2-5
D gene: TRBD2

CDR3 protein: CASSPLRDEQYF
CDR3 DNA: TGTGCCAGCTCACCACTCAGGGACGAGCAGTACTTC
clone size: many
V gene: TRBV18
J gene: TRBJ2-7
D gene: .

CDR3 protein: CSARGLAVAKNIQYF
CDR3 DNA: TGCAGTGCTAGAGGACTAGCCGTAGCCAAAAACATTCAGTACTTC
clone size: few
V gene: TRBV20-1
J gene: TRBJ2-4
D gene: TRBD2

CDR3 protein: CASSEGAVRFTLHF
CDR3 DNA: TGTGCCAGCAGCGAAGGGGCCGTAAGGTTCACCCTCCACTTT
clone size: .
V gene: TRBV7-8
J gene: TRBJ1-6
D gene: .

CDR3 protein: CASSLAFDPGQNSPLHF
CDR3 DNA: TGCGCCAGCAGCTTGGCCTTCGATCCGGGACAGAATTCACCCCTCCACTTT
clone size: many
V gene: TRBV5-1
J gene: TRBJ1-6
D gene: TRBD1

CDR3 protein: CASSYTPETQYF
CDR3 DNA: TGTGCCAGCAGTTATACCCCAGAGACCCAGTACTTC
clone size: few
V gene: TRBV5-6
J gene: TRBJ2-5
D gene: .

CDR3 protein: CSARGASGSDTQYF
CDR3 DNA: TGCAGTGCTAGAGGAGCCTCCGGGTCAGATACGCAGTATTTT
clone size: many
V gene: TRBV20-1
J gene: TRBJ2-3
D gene: .

CDR3 protein: CASRQTSGTENTGELFF
CDR3 DNA: TGTGCCAGCAGACAGACCTCCGGGACGGAGAACACCGGGGAGCTGTTTTTT
clone size: .
V gene: TRBV5-7
J gene: TRBJ2-2
D gene: .

CDR3 protein: CASSFYGDTGELFF
CDR3 DNA: TGTGCCAGCAGTTTCTACGGGGACACCGGGGAGCTGTTTTTT
clone size: few
V gene: TRBV27
J gene: TRBJ2-2
D gene: .

CDR3 protein: CASRSTGYYGYTF
CDR3 DNA: TGTGCCAGCAGGTCAACAGGGTACTATGGCTACACCTTC
clone size: .
V gene: TRBV6-2/TRBV6-3
J gene: TRBJ1-2
D gene: .

CDR3 protein: CASTLSGSSYNEQFF
CDR3 DNA: TGTGCCAGTACCCTGAGCGGGAGCTCCTACAATGAGCAGTTCTTC
clone size: many
V gene: TRBV19
J gene: TRBJ2-1
D gene: TRBD2

CDR3 protein: CSARDATGTYEQYF
CDR3 DNA: TGCAGTGCTAGAGATGCGACAGGTACCTACGAGCAGTACTTC
clone size: many
V gene: TRBV20-1
J gene: TRBJ2-7
D gene: .

CDR3 protein: CSAISEGARQPQHF
CDR3 DNA: TGCAGTGCTATCAGTGAGGGGGCCAGACAGCCCCAGCATTTT
clone size: many
V gene: TRBV20-1
J gene: TRBJ1-5
D gene: TRBD1

CDR3 protein: CSAKSASGRRTQETQYF
CDR3 DNA: TGCAGTGCTAAATCGGCTAGCGGGAGGAGGACCCAAGAGACCCAGTACTTC
clone size: .
V gene: TRBV20-1
J gene: TRBJ2-5
D gene: TRBD2

CDR3 protein: CASSDPRPTGDTEAFF
CDR3 DNA: TGTGCCAGCAGTGACCCGCGCCCTACAGGGGACACTGAAGCTTTCTTT
clone size: few
V gene: TRBV2
J gene: TRBJ1-1
D gene: TRBD1

CDR3 protein: CASPIHGDTDTQYF
CDR3 DNA: TGTGCCAGCCCCATCCACGGGGACACAGATACGCAGTATTTT
clone size: .
V gene: TRBV10-3
J gene: TRBJ2-3
D gene: .

CDR3 protein: CASTVSPHSIYGYTF
CDR3 DNA: TGTGCCAGCACCGTCAGCCCGCATTCTATCTATGGCTACACCTTC
clone size: many
V gene: TRBV11-2
J gene: TRBJ1-2
D gene: .

CDR3 protein: CASSQDPETRTGELFF
CDR3 DNA: TGTGCCAGCAGCCAAGACCCAGAGACACGTACCGGGGAGCTGTTTTTT
clone size: few
V gene: TRBV4-2
J gene: TRBJ2-2
D gene: .

CDR3 protein: CASSPPTGGYEQYF
CDR3 DNA: TGTGCCAGCAGTCCCCCGACAGGGGGGTACGAGCAGTACTTC
clone size: .
V gene: TRBV6-1
J gene: TRBJ2-7
D gene: TRBD1

CDR3 protein: CSAIGSSTEAFF
CDR3 DNA: TGCAGTGCCATAGGGAGTTCCACTGAAGCTTTCTTT
clone size: .
V gene: TRBV20-1
J gene: TRBJ1-1
D gene: .

CDR3 protein: CASSYGRGVSSPLHF
CDR3 DNA: TGTGCCAGCAGTTACGGGCGTGGGGTCAGTTCACCCCTCCACTTT
clone size: many
V gene: TRBV6-5
J gene: TRBJ1-6
D gene: .

CDR3 protein: CSATGGALNEKLFF
CDR3 DNA: TGCAGTGCTACCGGAGGGGCCTTAAATGAAAAACTGTTTTTT
clone size: .
V gene: TRBV20-1
J gene: TRBJ1-4
D gene: .

CDR3 protein: CASSERWAVNRYEQYF
CDR3 DNA: TGTGCCAGCAGTGAACGGTGGGCAGTGAACCGTTACGAGCAGTACTTC
clone size: few
V gene: TRBV6-1
J gene: TRBJ2-7
D gene: .

CDR3 protein: CASSQSLGQGPYNEQFF
CDR3 DNA: TGCGCCAGCAGCCAATCACTGGGACAGGGTCCCTACAATGAGCAGTTCTTC
clone size: many
V gene: TRBV4-3
J gene: TRBJ2-1
D gene: TRBD1

CDR3 protein: CASSGTSGRADTQYF
CDR3 DNA: TGTGCCAGCAGTGGGACTAGCGGGAGGGCCGATACGCAGTATTTT
clone size: few
V gene: TRBV7-2
J gene: TRBJ2-3
D gene: TRBD2

CDR3 protein: CASSLGTGPDQPQHF
CDR3 DNA: TGCGCCAGCAGCCTTGGGACAGGGCCTGATCAGCCCCAGCATTTT
clone size: few
V gene: TRBV5-1
J gene: TRBJ1-5
D gene: TRBD1

CDR3 protein: CASSGGSPGQGETQYF
CDR3 DNA: TGTGCCAGCAGTGGTGGTAGTCCCGGCCAAGGCGAGACCCAGTACTTC
clone size: .
V gene: TRBV27
J gene: TRBJ2-5
D gene: .

CDR3 protein: CASSQFLAGNTGELFF
CDR3 DNA: TGTGCCAGCAGCCAGTTTCTAGCGGGGAACACCGGGGAGCTGTTTTTT
clone size: .
V gene: TRBV3-1
J gene: TRBJ2-2
D gene: TRBD2

CDR3 protein: CASSQDVYYEQYF
CDR3 DNA: TGCGCCAGCAGCCAAGATGTCTACTACGAGCAGTACTTC
clone size: many
V gene: TRBV4-3
J gene: TRBJ2-7
D gene: .

CDR3 protein: CASKQQGEPGYTF
CDR3 DNA: TGTGCCAGCAAACAACAGGGGGAACCTGGCTACACCTTC
clone size: .
V gene: TRBV6-1
J gene: TRBJ1-2
D gene: TRBD1

CDR3 protein: CASRKASGGQTYNEQFF
CDR3 DNA: TGCGCCAGCAGGAAGGCTAGCGGGGGCCAGACCTACAATGAGCAGTTCTTC
clone size: many
V gene: TRBV5-1
J gene: TRBJ2-1
D gene: TRBD2

CDR3 protein: CASSQDPVSYEQYF
CDR3 DNA: TGCGCCAGCAGCCAAGACCCCGTCTCCTACGAGCAGTACTTC
clone size: many
V gene: TRBV4-3
J gene: TRBJ2-7
D gene: .

CDR3 protein: CASSPRSSGWSDTQYF
CDR3 DNA: TGTGCCAGCTCACCACGTTCTAGCGGGTGGTCAGATACGCAGTATTTT
clone size: .
V gene: TRBV18
J gene: TRBJ2-3
D gene: TRBD2

CDR3 protein: CASSLGRTETQYF
CDR3 DNA: TGTGCCAGCAGCTTGGGAAGGACAGAGACCCAGTACTTC
clone size: .
V gene: TRBV5-6
J gene: TRBJ2-5
D gene: .

CDR3 protein: CATSRDRLGQSGELFF
CDR3 DNA: TGTGCCACCAGCAGAGATCGTCTAGGACAGTCCGGGGAGCTGTTTTTT
clone size: many
V gene: TRBV15
J gene: TRBJ2-2
D gene: .

CDR3 protein: CASSPSLPPGQDEAFF
CDR3 DNA: TGTGCCAGCTCACCAAGTCTACCTCCGGGACAGGATGAAGCTTTCTTT
clone size: .
V gene: TRBV18
J gene: TRBJ1-1
D gene: TRBD1